Below, 17 T cell receptor beta chains from the same sample are listed, as sequenced in a study of control samples from healthy donors and cancer patients. This table comes from immunoSEQ multiplex PCR, and its TCRdb copy is limited to in-frame clones, with some not included. The table records about 130,000 clones, over 80% of them present only once. The sequencing input was PBMCs. These receptors originate from a man aged 80 or over with head and neck cancer.

This chain connects TRBV5-1 to TRBJ2-3; tentatively, D is TRBD1 (5 bases). Trimming cost V 0 bases and J 2 bases, with 13 bases left between them. This CDR3 comprises 16 residues. Germline CDR1 and CDR2: SGHRS and YFSETQ. The CDR3 nucleotides read TGCGCCAGCAGCTTGGGCGCAGGGCCCCACACAGATACGCAGTATTTT. Encoded protein: CASSLGAGPHTDTQYF.

The rearrangement joins TRBV5-1 to TRBJ2-5; no clear D. The CDR3 covers 17 residues. Germline CDR1 SGHRS, CDR2 YFSETQ. V was pared by 0 bases and J by 3 bases, with 18 bases between. CDR3: CASSLGRNRGQKETQYF. The CDR3 bases are TGCGCCAGCAGCTTGGGAAGAAACCGAGGTCAGAAAGAGACCCAGTACTTC.

This chain's CDR3 is CASSLVAAGGTYEQYF. Here the CDR3 DNA reads TGCGCCAGCAGCTTGGTCGCAGCGGGGGGCACCTACGAGCAGTACTTC. The gene calls are TRBV5-1 and TRBJ2-7, with 9 bases matching TRBD2. V lost 0 bases to trimming and J lost 2 bases; unmatched junction nucleotides: 6. Germline V gene sequence: CDR1 SGHRS, CDR2 YFSETQ. This CDR3 is 16 amino acids long.

The rearrangement uses TRBV5-1 and TRBJ2-3; perhaps D is TRBD1 or TRBD2 (6 bases each). The CDR3 runs 14 residues. The germline V and J ends were trimmed by 4 bases and 4 bases, with 13 bases remaining between them. Germline V gives CDR1 SGHRS, CDR2 YFSETQ. The DNA for the CDR3 is TGCGCCAGCAGCCGAACACGGGGGCCAGATACGCAGTATTTT. Protein product: CASSRTRGPDTQYF.

The rearrangement joins TRBV19 to TRBJ2-3; TRBD2 matches 12 bases. The germline gives CDR1 LNHDA, CDR2 SQIVND (reference sequence). CDR3 size: 16 residues. The trim removed 5 bases at V and 4 bases at J, leaving 7 bases unmatched. CDR3 DNA: TGTGCCAGTAGTCCGACGACTAGCGGGGGCCCAGATACGCAGTATTTT. Amino acids: CASSPTTSGGPDTQYF.

V and J are TRBV9 and TRBJ2-6; no firm D call. The CDR3 length is 17 residues. In germline, CDR1 is SGDLS, CDR2 YYNGEE. With 4 bases removed from V and 0 bases from J, the gap between germline ends came to 14 bases. The CDR3 bases are TGTGCCAGCAGCCTACCTGGGTACCTCTCTGGGGCCAACGTCCTGACTTTC. It translates to CASSLPGYLSGANVLTF.

This sequence joins TRBV5-6 and TRBJ1-2, with D possibly matching TRBD1 (6 bases). The CDR3 runs 14 residues. Germline CDR1 SGHDT, CDR2 YYEEEE. V was cut by 4 bases and J by 6 bases, with 16 bases left in between. CDR3 coding DNA: TGTGCCAGCAGCCCCACCTGGGGGCGGCATGGCTACACCTTC. Translating it yields CASSPTWGRHGYTF.

The rearrangement joins TRBV12-5 to TRBJ1-5, with 8 bases that match TRBD1. Germline trimming cut 0 bases from V and 5 bases from J; bases unmatched to any gene: 9. The germline V gene has CDR1 LGHNT and CDR2 FRNRAP. The CDR3 runs to 17 residues. CDR3 sequence reads: CASGLVFGTGGHQPQHF. The CDR3 nucleotides are TGTGCTAGTGGTTTGGTCTTTGGGACAGGCGGTCATCAGCCCCAGCATTTT.

This chain connects TRBV3-1 (or the pseudogene TRBV3-2) to TRBJ1-4; D unclear. The CDR3 has 15 residues. Trimming took 3 bases from V and 0 from J, leaving 8 bases between them. Germline-derived CDR1 and CDR2 are LGHDT and YNNKEL (reference sequence). The CDR3 DNA reads as TGTGCCAGCAGCCACCACAGTGCAACTAATGAAAAACTGTTTTTT. Amino acids: CASSHHSATNEKLFF.

The CDR3 loop reads CAWRTSSMEQFF. CDR3 nucleotides: TGTGCCTGGAGGACCTCCAGTATGGAGCAGTTCTTC. V is TRBV30 and J is TRBJ2-1; D is uncertain. This CDR3 is built from 12 residues. CDR1 and CDR2 (germline): GTSNPN, SVGIG (reference sequence). V was shortened by 3 bases and J by 10 bases, with 13 bases between the two germline ends.

This clone was seen only a few times. V gene TRBV10-1 combines with J gene TRBJ2-2; D could derive from TRBD1 or TRBD2 (5 bases each). CDR1 and CDR2 from the germline V gene are WNHNN and SYGVQD (reference sequence). This CDR3 has 15 amino acids. Trimming left V 3 bases short and J 6 bases short, with 14 bases between. The CDR3 spells CASSDSGPSPGELFF. The CDR3, as DNA: TGCGCCAGCAGTGATTCGGGACCTAGCCCCGGGGAGCTGTTTTTT.

The chain has TRBV19 and TRBJ2-1; 8 bases line up with TRBD1. V was clipped by 8 bases and J by 1 base; unmatched bases: 13. This CDR3 spans 17 amino acids. The germline CDR1 and CDR2 sequences are LNHDA and SQIVND (reference sequence). CDR3 in amino acids: CASGQGTRDGSYNEQFF. For the CDR3, the DNA is TGTGCCAGTGGACAGGGTACAAGGGATGGGTCCTACAATGAGCAGTTCTTC.

The gene calls are TRBV6-2 or TRBV6-3 and TRBJ1-1; no clear D. Germline-derived CDR1 and CDR2 are MNHEY and SVGEGT. V was pared by 4 bases and J by 0 bases, with 9 bases between. The CDR3 contains 14 residues. This CDR3 is CASSWAGLNTEAFF. CDR3 coding DNA: TGTGCCAGCAGTTGGGCGGGCTTGAACACTGAAGCTTTCTTT.

V is TRBV7-9 and J is TRBJ2-1; TRBD1 might be the D (5 bases). The CDR3 is 15 residues long. The V gene's germline CDR1 is SEHNR and CDR2 FQNEAQ (reference sequence). Trimming pared 5 bases from V and 3 bases from J, leaving 14 bases between. The CDR3 loop reads CASSTPGSGYNEQFF. The CDR3 DNA reads as TGTGCCAGCAGCACCCCAGGGTCCGGCTACAATGAGCAGTTCTTC.

This clone appeared a single time. This chain links TRBV10-3 with TRBJ1-2; 7 nucleotides line up with TRBD1. V shed 7 bases and J 2 bases; nucleotides not matched to a gene: 4. This CDR3 has 13 amino acids. Germline V gene sequence: CDR1 ENHRY, CDR2 SYGVKD. The CDR3 sequence: CAITVGQNYGYTF. CDR3 coding DNA: TGTGCCATCACCGTGGGACAGAACTATGGCTACACCTTC.

This chain connects TRBV7-7 to TRBJ2-1; 8 positions agree with TRBD2. This CDR3 region has 15 residues. V gave up 5 bases and J gave up 8 bases; unmatched junction bases: 11. Germline CDR1 and CDR2: SSHAT and FNYEAQ (reference sequence). CDR3 loop: CASSPLLAGSYEQFF. The CDR3 DNA sequence: TGTGCCAGCAGCCCTCTGTTAGCGGGAAGCTATGAGCAGTTCTTC.

With regard to this clone: Other DNA sequences within the sample encode an identical CDR3. The CDR3 region is CASTNVRDQPQHF. In DNA form, the CDR3 reads TGTGCCAGCACCAATGTTAGGGATCAGCCCCAGCATTTT. The J gene is TRBJ1-5, the V gene TRBV12-3 or TRBV12-4; D is uncertain. The CDR3 runs 13 residues. Trimming removed 7 bases from V and 5 bases from J, with 12 bases in between.